The rows below give T cell receptor beta chains drawn from one sample of a study of persistence of HIV-infected CD4 T cells. Profiled with immunoSEQ multiplex PCR; TCRdb holds only in-frame clones, not every one. The sample lists about 30,000 clones, roughly 71% occurring once. The antigens for these receptors are not known. The input for sequencing was CD4+ T cells sorted from PBMCs after approximately 19-hour stimulation, taken from a patient who received antiretroviral therapy. These receptors were collected from an adult man with HIV who was CMV-seropositive. Both conserved end residues are part of each CDR3. A D gene is named only where the DNA matches it firmly. Expanded clones get a size class; other rows say once, few or many, or leave the size out.

>TRBJ2-1|TRBV6-6|.|.
CASSYRQGSIQNEQFF
TGTGCCAGCAGTTACCGCCAGGGGTCGATCCAAAATGAGCAGTTCTTC
>TRBJ1-6|TRBV4-2|TRBD1|few
CASSLRSGTETDSPLHF
TGTGCCAGCAGCCTAAGATCGGGGACAGAAACGGATTCACCCCTCCACTTT
>TRBJ2-5|TRBV28|TRBD1|.
CASTLARDRGYGTQYF
TGTGCCAGCACTTTAGCCAGGGACAGGGGATACGGGACCCAGTACTTC
>TRBJ2-3|TRBV7-2|TRBD1|.
CASSGRQGSWADTQYF
TGTGCCAGCAGCGGCCGACAGGGTAGCTGGGCAGATACGCAGTATTTT
>TRBJ2-3|TRBV5-4|.|.
CASSLGLARGTDTQYF
TGTGCCAGCAGCTTGGGACTGGCCCGGGGTACAGATACGCAGTATTTT
>TRBJ1-1|TRBV10-1|TRBD1|.
CASSESYRGNTEAFF
TGCGCCAGCAGTGAGAGTTACAGGGGCAACACTGAAGCTTTCTTT
>TRBJ2-7|TRBV2|.|.
CASSGGGSRYEQYF
TGTGCCAGCAGTGGAGGCGGGTCCCGCTACGAGCAGTACTTC
>TRBJ1-5|TRBV4-1|.|.
CASSPREGSNQPQHF
TGCGCCAGCAGCCCTCGGGAGGGAAGCAATCAGCCCCAGCATTTT
>TRBJ2-1|TRBV9|.|.
CASSASSNGYNEQFF
TGTGCCAGCAGCGCGAGTTCAAATGGGTACAATGAGCAGTTCTTC
>TRBJ2-3|TRBV28|.|.
CASSLGRGMRTDTQYF
TGTGCCAGCAGTTTAGGTCGGGGGATGCGCACAGATACGCAGTATTTT
>TRBJ2-1|TRBV27|.|.
CASSVTPDNEQFF
TGTGCCAGCAGCGTTACCCCTGACAATGAGCAGTTCTTC
>TRBJ1-1|TRBV4-1|TRBD1|.
CASTTSGTGASTEAFF
TGCGCCAGCACCACCTCCGGGACAGGGGCCAGCACTGAAGCTTTCTTT
>TRBJ1-1|TRBV12-3/TRBV12-4|.|.
CASSLGGGGRAFF
TGTGCCAGCAGTTTAGGTGGGGGAGGGAGAGCTTTCTTT
>TRBJ1-4|TRBV27|TRBD1|once
CASRRTGEGLKEKLFF
TGTGCCAGCAGGAGGACAGGGGAGGGCTTAAAGGAAAAACTGTTTTTT
>TRBJ2-2|TRBV7-2|.|few
CASSVGRKGELFF
TGTGCCAGCAGCGTGGGGAGGAAGGGGGAGCTGTTTTTT
>TRBJ2-6|TRBV6-6|.|.
CASSYSGRAGANVLTF
TGTGCCAGCAGTTACTCCGGCAGGGCTGGGGCCAACGTCCTGACTTTC
>TRBJ2-7|TRBV24-1|.|.
CATSERGYEQYF
TGTGCCACCAGTGAAAGGGGCTACGAGCAGTACTTC
>TRBJ2-3|TRBV29-1|.|few
CSVDDFTDTQYF
TGCAGCGTTGACGATTTCACAGATACGCAGTATTTT